This TCR beta chain appears in the sequencing data of a study of graft-versus-host responses after intestinal transplantation. Overall study results and limits: Declining HvG levels early post-transplant were linked to peak circulating GvH clone levels.

Turning to this clone: What it recognizes is unknown.

The table came from immunoSEQ multiplex PCR; TCRdb's copy has only in-frame clones and leaves some out. This repertoire shows about 120,000 clones, 85% to 95% found once; its top ten account for around 3%. Germline loops: CDR1 PRHDT, CDR2 FYEKMQ (reference sequence). This CDR3 region has 15 residues. Trimming shortened V by 5 bases and J by 0 bases, and 11 bases separated the two germline ends. The starting material was unstimulated CD8+ T cells sorted from spleen or lymph node cells, obtained before intestinal transplant. The TCR comes from a human donor who received an intestinal transplant. The V gene is TRBV13, the J gene TRBJ2-1, with D hard to call. CDR3 protein: CASSQIESSYNEQFF. CDR3 sequence (DNA): TGTGCCAGCAGCCAAATCGAGAGCTCCTACAATGAGCAGTTCTTC.